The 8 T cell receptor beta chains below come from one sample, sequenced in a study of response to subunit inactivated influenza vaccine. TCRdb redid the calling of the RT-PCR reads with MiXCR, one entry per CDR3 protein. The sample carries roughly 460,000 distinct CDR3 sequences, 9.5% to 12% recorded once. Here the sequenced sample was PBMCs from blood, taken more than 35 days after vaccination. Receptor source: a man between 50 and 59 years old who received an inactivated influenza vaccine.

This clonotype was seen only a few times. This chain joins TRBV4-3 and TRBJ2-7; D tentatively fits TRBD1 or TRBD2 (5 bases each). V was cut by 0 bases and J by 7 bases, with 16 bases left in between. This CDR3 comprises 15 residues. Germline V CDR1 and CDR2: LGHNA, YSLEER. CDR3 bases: TGCGCCAGCAGCCAAGATCTCGGGACGGGTGGGGAGCAGTACTTC. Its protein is CASSQDLGTGGEQYF.

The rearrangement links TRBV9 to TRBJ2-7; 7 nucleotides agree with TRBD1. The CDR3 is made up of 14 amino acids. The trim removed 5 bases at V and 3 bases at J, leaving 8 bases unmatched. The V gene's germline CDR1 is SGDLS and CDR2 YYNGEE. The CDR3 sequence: CASSPQGKGYEQYF. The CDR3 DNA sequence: TGTGCCAGCAGTCCACAGGGGAAAGGCTACGAGCAGTACTTC.

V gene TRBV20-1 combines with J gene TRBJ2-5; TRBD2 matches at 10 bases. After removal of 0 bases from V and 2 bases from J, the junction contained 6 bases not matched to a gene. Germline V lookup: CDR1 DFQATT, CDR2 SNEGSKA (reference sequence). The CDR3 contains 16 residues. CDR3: CSARDLASGSQETQYF. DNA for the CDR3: TGCAGTGCTAGAGATTTGGCTAGCGGGAGTCAAGAGACCCAGTACTTC.

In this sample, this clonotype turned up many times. CDR3 nucleotide sequence: TGTGCCAGCAGTTTAGTAGGGGACTTCGAGGAGACCCAGTACTTC. Translating it yields CASSLVGDFEETQYF. The V gene is TRBV12-3 or TRBV12-4, the J gene TRBJ2-5; D is possibly TRBD2 (6 bases). This CDR3 has 15 residues. V shed 1 base and J shed 5 bases, with 14 bases lying between them.

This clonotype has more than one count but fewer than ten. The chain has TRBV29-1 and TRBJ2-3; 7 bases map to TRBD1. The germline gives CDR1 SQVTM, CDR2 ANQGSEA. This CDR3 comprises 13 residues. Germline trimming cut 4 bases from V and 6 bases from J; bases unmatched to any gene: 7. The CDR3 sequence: CSVGRGSKDTQYF. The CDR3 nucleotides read TGCAGCGTTGGCAGGGGGTCAAAGGATACGCAGTATTTT.

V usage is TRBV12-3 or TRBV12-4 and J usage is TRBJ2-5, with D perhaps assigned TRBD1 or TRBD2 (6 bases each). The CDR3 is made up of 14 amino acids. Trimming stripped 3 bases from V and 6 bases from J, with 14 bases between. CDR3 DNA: TGTGCCAGCAGTTTTTCCGGGGGCGGGAAGACCCAGTACTTC. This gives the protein CASSFSGGGKTQYF.

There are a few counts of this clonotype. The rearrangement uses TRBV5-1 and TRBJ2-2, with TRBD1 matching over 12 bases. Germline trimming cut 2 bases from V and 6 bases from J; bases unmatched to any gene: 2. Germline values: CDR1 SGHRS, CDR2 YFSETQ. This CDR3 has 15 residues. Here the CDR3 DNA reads TGCGCCAGCAGCTTCGGGACAGGGGGCTCCGGGGAGCTGTTTTTT. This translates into CASSFGTGGSGELFF.

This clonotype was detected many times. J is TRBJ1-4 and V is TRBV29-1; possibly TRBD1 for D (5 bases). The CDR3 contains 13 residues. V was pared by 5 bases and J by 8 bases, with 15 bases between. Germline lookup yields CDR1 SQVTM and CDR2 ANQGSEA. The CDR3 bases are TGCAGCGTTCGGGGGAGGGTTGACGAAAAACTGTTTTTT. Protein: CSVRGRVDEKLFF.